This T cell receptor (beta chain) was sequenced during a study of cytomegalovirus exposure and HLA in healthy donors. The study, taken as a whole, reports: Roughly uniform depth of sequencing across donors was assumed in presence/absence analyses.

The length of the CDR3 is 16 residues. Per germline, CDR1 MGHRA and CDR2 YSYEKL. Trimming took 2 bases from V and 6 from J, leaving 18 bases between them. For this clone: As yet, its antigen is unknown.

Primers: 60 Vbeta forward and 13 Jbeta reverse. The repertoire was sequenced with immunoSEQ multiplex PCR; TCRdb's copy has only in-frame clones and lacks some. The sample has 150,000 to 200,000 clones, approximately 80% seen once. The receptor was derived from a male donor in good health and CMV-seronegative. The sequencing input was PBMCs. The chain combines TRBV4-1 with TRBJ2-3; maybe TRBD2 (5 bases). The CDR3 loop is CASSQNTGLTGDTQYF. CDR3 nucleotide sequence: TGCGCCAGCAGCCAAAATACCGGCCTAACGGGGGATACGCAGTATTTT.